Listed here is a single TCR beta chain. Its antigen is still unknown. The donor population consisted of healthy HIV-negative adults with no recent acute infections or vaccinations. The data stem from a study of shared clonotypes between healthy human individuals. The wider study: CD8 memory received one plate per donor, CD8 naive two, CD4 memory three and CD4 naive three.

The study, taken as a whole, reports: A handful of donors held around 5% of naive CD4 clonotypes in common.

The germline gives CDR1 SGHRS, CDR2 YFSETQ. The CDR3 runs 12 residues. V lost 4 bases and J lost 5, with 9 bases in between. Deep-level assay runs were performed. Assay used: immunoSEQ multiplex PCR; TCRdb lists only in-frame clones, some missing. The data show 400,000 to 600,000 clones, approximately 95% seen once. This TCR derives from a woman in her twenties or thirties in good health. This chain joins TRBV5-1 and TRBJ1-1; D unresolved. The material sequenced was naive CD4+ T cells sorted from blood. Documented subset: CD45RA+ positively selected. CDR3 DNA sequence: TGCGCCAGCAGCACGGGAGGGACTGAAGCTTTCTTT. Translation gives CASSTGGTEAFF.